A single sample gave rise to the 21 T cell receptor beta chains below, sequenced in a study of cytomegalovirus exposure and HLA in healthy donors. PCR was performed using 60 Vbeta and 13 Jbeta primers. Measured with immunoSEQ multiplex PCR; TCRdb has only the in-frame clones, and not every one. This sample has roughly 130,000 clones, with 79% found just once. The material sequenced was PBMCs. The receptors here all came from a man aged 18 to 35 in good health and CMV-seronegative.

This chain connects TRBV10-3 to TRBJ2-3, with 10 bases identical to TRBD2. This CDR3 is 20 amino acids long. The trim removed 3 bases at V and 1 base at J, leaving 16 bases unmatched. CDR1 and CDR2 (germline): ENHRY, SYGVKD. In DNA, the CDR3 is TGTGCCATCAGTGATTGGATGACGGCTAGCGGGAGTTGGGGCACAGATACGCAGTATTTT. This gives the protein CAISDWMTASGSWGTDTQYF.

The rearrangement joins TRBV7-3 to TRBJ1-1; tentative D call: TRBD1 (5 bases). Trimming removed 2 bases from V and 5 bases from J, with 9 bases in between. The CDR3 totals 13 residues. Germline V gene data show CDR1 as SGHTA and CDR2 as FQGTGA. CDR3 in amino acids: CASSLQGSTEAFF. CDR3 bases: TGTGCCAGCAGCTTACAGGGTTCGACTGAAGCTTTCTTT.

The rearrangement uses TRBV27 and TRBJ2-6; possible D gene TRBD2, 5 bases. Germline loops: CDR1 MNHEY, CDR2 SMNVEV (reference sequence). Trimming pared 1 base from V and 2 bases from J, leaving 12 bases between. This CDR3 spans 17 amino acids. Here the CDR3 DNA reads TGTGCCAGCAGTTTATACCCGGGGTTGGCTGGGGCCAACGTCCTGACTTTC. It yields the protein CASSLYPGLAGANVLTF.

The chain carries TRBV19 and TRBJ2-5; 11 bases align to TRBD2. Matching the DNA end better, TRBJ2-7 makes the J call doubtful. Germline loops: CDR1 LNHDA, CDR2 SQIVND (reference sequence). The CDR3 covers 17 residues. In DNA form, the CDR3 reads TGTGCCACAACGGCGGGGGTAGCGGGAGGGAGACCCTACGAGCAGTACTTC. It specifies CATTAGVAGGRPYEQYF.

V and J are TRBV2 and TRBJ2-7; 10 nucleotides line up with TRBD1. The CDR3 has 13 amino acids. Trimming took 2 bases from V and 6 from J; bases not matched to a gene: 1. Germline assignment: CDR1 SNHLY and CDR2 FYNNEI. This CDR3 is CASSERTGGEQYV. For the CDR3, the DNA is TGTGCCAGCAGTGAACGGACAGGGGGCGAGCAGTACGTC.

The V call is TRBV6-5, the J call TRBJ2-1, with 12 bases lining up with TRBD2. This CDR3 is 15 amino acids long. Germline V lookup: CDR1 MNHEY, CDR2 SVGAGI. The J segment lost 7 bases and the V segment lost 6 bases, leaving 7 bases of the junction unmatched. CDR3 bases: TGTGCCAGCAGACGCTGGACTAGCGGGACGAATGAGCAGTTCTTC. Translating it yields CASRRWTSGTNEQFF.

The chain links TRBV25-1 to TRBJ2-3, with 7 bases matching TRBD1. V lost 4 bases to trimming and J lost 8 bases; unmatched junction nucleotides: 6. CDR1 and CDR2 (germline): MGHDK, SYGVNS. This CDR3 is built from 13 residues. CDR3 region: CASSVTGLGTQYF. The CDR3 DNA follows: TGTGCCAGCAGTGTGACAGGGTTGGGTACGCAGTATTTT.

The chain is built from TRBV29-1 and TRBJ2-3, with a tentative D call TRBD2 (7 bases). V was pared by 2 bases and J by 10 bases, with 13 bases between. In germline, CDR1 is SQVTM, CDR2 ANQGSEA. The CDR3 runs to 12 residues. CDR3 sequence: CSVEIQGGAQYF. DNA for the CDR3: TGCAGCGTTGAAATTCAAGGGGGGGCGCAGTATTTT.

This clone was seen only a few times. V gene TRBV30 combines with J gene TRBJ2-1; 15 bases match TRBD2. The germline gives CDR1 GTSNPN, CDR2 SVGIG (reference sequence). After removal of 3 bases from V and 10 bases from J, the junction contained 7 bases not matched to a gene. The CDR3 has 15 residues. The CDR3 region has the DNA TGTGCCTGGAGCGCGGGACTAGCGGGAGGAGGGGAGCAGTTCTTC. Its translation: CAWSAGLAGGGEQFF.

J is TRBJ2-1 and V is TRBV7-7; 10 bases line up with TRBD2. This CDR3 contains 15 residues. The ends lost 3 bases at V and 6 bases at J; junction bases unmatched: 5. Germline loops: CDR1 SSHAT, CDR2 FNYEAQ (reference sequence). CDR3 region: CASSFLAGGGNEQFF. Written as DNA, the CDR3 is TGTGCCAGCAGCTTCTTAGCGGGAGGAGGCAATGAGCAGTTCTTC.

This chain links TRBV12-5 with TRBJ2-1, with 8 bases lining up with TRBD2. Germline V gene sequence: CDR1 LGHNT, CDR2 FRNRAP. The CDR3 is 17 amino acids. J lost 7 bases, V lost 2 bases, and 13 bases had no gene match. CDR3 amino acids: CASGLQSGQRETNEQFF. CDR3 DNA: TGTGCTAGTGGTTTGCAATCGGGCCAGCGGGAGACTAATGAGCAGTTCTTC.

V and J are TRBV7-6 and TRBJ2-3, with 8 bases aligning to TRBD2. The J segment lost 1 base and the V segment lost 5 bases, leaving 17 bases of the junction unmatched. Germline V gene data show CDR1 as SGHVS and CDR2 as FNYEAQ. CDR3 length: 19 amino acids. CDR3 protein: CASSPRIAGSGEGTDTQYF. The CDR3 DNA is TGTGCCAGCAGCCCACGAATAGCGGGATCAGGGGAGGGCACAGATACGCAGTATTTT.

The rearrangement links TRBV4-3 to TRBJ2-5; no definite D call. The germline V and J ends were trimmed by 0 bases and 0 bases, with 14 bases remaining between them. Germline V gene lookup returns CDR1 LGHNA and CDR2 YSLEER. CDR3 length: 17 amino acids. This chain's CDR3 is CASSQDFRLTYQETQYF. The CDR3 DNA follows: TGCGCCAGCAGCCAAGATTTTAGACTCACGTACCAAGAGACCCAGTACTTC.

A note on this clone: Other DNA sequences of this sample code for an identical CDR3. The chain carries TRBV18 and TRBJ2-5; TRBD2 might be the D (6 bases). Germline CDR1 KGHSH, CDR2 LQKENI. V lost 6 bases and J 2 bases, leaving 10 bases between the germline ends. This CDR3 is built from 13 residues. CDR3 in DNA: TGTGCCAGCTCGCCCGGGACTCAAGAGACCCAGTACTTC. Its protein product is CASSPGTQETQYF.

This rearrangement joins TRBV9 to TRBJ2-2, with no clear D. Looked up from germline, CDR1 is SGDLS and CDR2 is YYNGEE. Trimming stripped 0 bases from V and 7 bases from J, with 7 bases between. This CDR3 has 13 residues. The CDR3 region has the DNA TGTGCCAGCAGCGTAGACCCTAACGGGGAGCTGTTTTTT. Its protein is CASSVDPNGELFF.

This chain joins TRBV27 and TRBJ2-5; 7 bases align to TRBD2. Judging by the DNA end, TRBJ2-7 fits better; the J call may be wrong. CDR1 MNHEY and CDR2 SMNVEV come from the germline V gene (reference sequence). The CDR3 is made up of 18 amino acids. The CDR3 nucleotides read TGTGCCAGCAGTAATCCCGGGACTACCCTAGGGAGCTCCTACGAGCAGTACTTC. It yields the protein CASSNPGTTLGSSYEQYF.

This rearrangement joins TRBV27 to TRBJ2-7; D is unresolved. V dropped 3 bases and J dropped 2 bases, with 8 bases sitting between them. The CDR3 is 13 residues long. CDR1 and CDR2 from the germline V gene are MNHEY and SMNVEV (reference sequence). CDR3 residues: CASSLGRTYEQYF. Here the CDR3 DNA reads TGTGCCAGCAGTTTGGGCAGGACCTACGAGCAGTACTTC.

V gene TRBV7-9 combines with J gene TRBJ1-5; D is ambiguous. V dropped 0 bases and J dropped 0 bases, with 15 bases sitting between them. Germline values: CDR1 SEHNR, CDR2 FQNEAQ (reference sequence). This CDR3 region has 18 residues. The chain's CDR3 is CASSLAGRGGNSNQPQHF. In DNA form, the CDR3 reads TGTGCCAGCAGCTTAGCAGGTCGAGGAGGGAATAGCAATCAGCCCCAGCATTTT.

This clone was detected only a few times. The rearrangement joins TRBV6-5 to TRBJ2-5; D gene unclear. Germline lookup yields CDR1 MNHEY and CDR2 SVGAGI. The CDR3 sequence is 14 residues long. Trimming pared 0 bases from V and 5 bases from J, leaving 10 bases between. CDR3 nucleotide sequence: TGTGCCAGCAGTTACTCACTATTCCAGGAGACCCAGTACTTC. This encodes CASSYSLFQETQYF.

This clone was seen a single time. The chain joins TRBV19 to TRBJ2-5; 8 positions match TRBD2. Germline CDR1 reads LNHDA; CDR2 reads SQIVND (reference sequence). V dropped 4 bases and J dropped 5; count of bases not matched to a gene: 12. The CDR3 contains 16 residues. CDR3 sequence reads: CASSKVAGRVQETQYF. The CDR3 DNA is TGTGCCAGTAGTAAAGTAGCGGGAAGGGTTCAGGAGACCCAGTACTTC.

The chain carries TRBV11-3 and TRBJ2-7; possibly TRBD2 for D (6 bases). The length of the CDR3 is 15 residues. V was trimmed by 5 bases and J by 3 bases, leaving 17 bases between them. Germline loops: CDR1 SGHNT, CDR2 YENEEA. The CDR3 sequence: CASSPAGTRDYEQYF. CDR3 DNA: TGTGCCAGCAGCCCCGCCGGGACGCGGGACTACGAGCAGTACTTC.